This T cell receptor (beta chain) was obtained from a study of blood T cells in healthy people across ages. Study-wide results and limits: Age advanced and TCR beta diversity per million T cells fell, roughly linearly. The study lacked donor CMV status, which possibly confounded expanded clonotype changes.

Alongside a J-beta primer mix, a sample-barcoded 5' primer served in a second PCR lasting 7 to 11 cycles. With 12 random nucleotides, a template-switch adaptor tagged each individual cDNA molecule. Every sample gave at least 2.5 million paired-end reads containing CDR3. TCRdb reprocessed the 5' RACE reads with MiXCR, giving one entry per CDR3 protein. The sample lists hundreds of thousands of distinct CDR3 sequences, roughly 20% occurring once. Many counts were recorded for this clonotype. Its target is unknown. Input material: blood. The receptor was isolated from an older man in good health.

CDR3 protein: CASSRTGMGTGELFF. The CDR3 DNA is TGTGCCAGCAGTAGGACAGGGATGGGGACCGGGGAGCTGTTTTTT. The chain is built from TRBV28 and TRBJ2-2; 8 bases line up with TRBD1. Germline values: CDR1 MDHEN, CDR2 SYDVKM. Unmatched junction bases numbered 7, after V lost 5 bases and J lost 5 bases. CDR3 length: 15 residues.